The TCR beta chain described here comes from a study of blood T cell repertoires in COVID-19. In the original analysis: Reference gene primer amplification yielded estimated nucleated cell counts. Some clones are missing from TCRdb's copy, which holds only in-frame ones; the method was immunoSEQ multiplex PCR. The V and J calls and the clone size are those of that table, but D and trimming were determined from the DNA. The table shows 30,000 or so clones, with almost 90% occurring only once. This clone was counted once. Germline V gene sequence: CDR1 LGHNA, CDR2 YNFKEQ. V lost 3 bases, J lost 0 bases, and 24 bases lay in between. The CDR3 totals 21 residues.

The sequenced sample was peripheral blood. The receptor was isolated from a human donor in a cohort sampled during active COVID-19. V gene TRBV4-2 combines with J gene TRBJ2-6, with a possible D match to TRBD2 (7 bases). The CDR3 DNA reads TGTGCCAGCAGCCATGTAAGTCGGGGGGCTGATTTTCACTCTGGGGCCAACGTCCTGACTTTC. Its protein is CASSHVSRGADFHSGANVLTF.